This T cell receptor beta chain came from a study of blood T cell repertoires in COVID-19. Clones were read by immunoSEQ multiplex PCR, and TCRdb kept only the in-frame ones, dropping some. The repertoire includes a few hundred thousand clones, around 87% of them detected once, and approximately 1% sits in the top ten. V was clipped by 4 bases and J by 3 bases, with 9 bases between them. CDR1 and CDR2 (germline): SGHKS, YYEKEE (reference sequence). The CDR3 sequence is 13 residues long. Sample: PBMCs or T cells enriched from blood (not recorded which). The clonotype originates from a man between 18 and 35 years old who had recovered from COVID-19. The rearrangement joins TRBV5-5 to TRBJ2-3; no clear D. The CDR3 reads CASSPAATDTQYF. The CDR3 region has the DNA TGTGCCAGCAGCCCCGCCGCGACAGATACGCAGTATTTT.